These 18 T cell receptor beta chains were sequenced from one sample in a study of cytomegalovirus exposure and HLA in healthy donors. The PCR ran on 60 Vbeta and 13 Jbeta primers. The table came from immunoSEQ multiplex PCR; TCRdb's copy has only in-frame clones and leaves some out. The data show roughly 170,000 clones, 80% seen once. Sequenced input: PBMCs. These receptors came from a man aged 30 to 45 in good health and CMV-seropositive.

This clone turned up a few times. The chain uses TRBV9 and TRBJ2-5, with TRBD2 matching over 9 bases. This CDR3 has 16 amino acids. Germline trimming cut 3 bases from V and 10 bases from J; bases unmatched to any gene: 16. CDR1 is SGDLS, CDR2 YYNGEE, per germline. The CDR3 DNA sequence: TGTGCCAGCAGCGGCGAGGGGGGACTAGCACTCATGGACCAGTACTTC. The encoded protein is CASSGEGGLALMDQYF.

The rearrangement links TRBV6-1 to TRBJ1-5; possible D gene TRBD1, 5 bases. CDR3 length: 15 amino acids. Germline CDR1 and CDR2: MNHNS and SASEGT. V gave up 7 bases and J gave up 1 base, with 14 bases separating them. The CDR3 loop is CASNYGGRSNQPQHF. The DNA of the CDR3 is TGTGCCAGCAACTATGGGGGGAGGAGCAATCAGCCCCAGCATTTT.

A single count supports this clone. The chain combines TRBV2 with TRBJ2-1, with TRBD1 matching over 8 bases. The CDR3 is 15 amino acids. J was trimmed by 7 bases and V by 7 bases; bases with no gene match: 12. Germline V gene data show CDR1 as SNHLY and CDR2 as FYNNEI. This CDR3 is CASTDIAGGPNEQFF. CDR3 nucleotide sequence: TGTGCCAGCACTGATATCGCAGGGGGCCCGAATGAGCAGTTCTTC. The full variable domain, in which reference TRBV2 and TRBJ2-1 provide the parts outside the CDR3, is EPEVTQTPSHQVTQMGQEVILRCVPISNHLYFYWYRQILGQKVEFLVSFYNNEISEKSEIFDDQFSVERPDGSNFTLKIRSTKLEDSAMYFCASTDIAGGPNEQFFGPGTRLTVL.

The chain employs TRBV27 and TRBJ2-1; TRBD2 is a possible D gene (6 bases). V was pared by 8 bases and J by 0 bases, with 11 bases between. The V gene's germline CDR1 is MNHEY and CDR2 SMNVEV (reference sequence). The CDR3 covers 14 residues. The CDR3 loop is CASRRESSYNEQFF. In DNA, the CDR3 is TGTGCCAGCCGGCGGGAAAGCTCCTACAATGAGCAGTTCTTC.

The chain joins TRBV7-2 to TRBJ2-5; 10 nucleotides agree with TRBD1. CDR3 size: 15 residues. CDR1 and CDR2 (germline): SGHTA, FQGNSA. Unmatched junction bases numbered 9, after V lost 6 bases and J lost 5 bases. CDR3 nucleotide sequence: TGTGCCAGCAGAACGGGACAGGGGTCGTGGGAGACCCAGTACTTC. It yields the protein CASRTGQGSWETQYF.

The sample holds one count of this clone. This chain connects TRBV29-1 to TRBJ2-1, with D possibly matching TRBD2 (7 bases). The V gene's germline CDR1 is SQVTM and CDR2 ANQGSEA. V dropped 4 bases and J dropped 4 bases, with 26 bases sitting between them. There are 18 residues in the CDR3. In nucleotides, the CDR3 is TGCAGCGTTGTAAGGGCCCTTGGGGGGGCAGGGGAATACAATGAGCAGTTCTTC. It yields the protein CSVVRALGGAGEYNEQFF.

This clone showed up just once. This chain connects TRBV5-4 to TRBJ2-7, with 8 bases that match TRBD1. The germline V gene encodes CDR1 SGHNT and CDR2 YYREEE (reference sequence). The CDR3 sequence is 14 residues long. Trimming took 0 bases from V and 5 from J; bases not matched to a gene: 4. CDR3 loop: CASSLALTGDEQYF. The CDR3, as DNA: TGTGCCAGCAGCTTGGCTTTGACAGGGGACGAGCAGTACTTC.

The gene calls are TRBV6-1 and TRBJ1-2, with D uncertain. This CDR3 comprises 13 residues. Germline V gene sequence: CDR1 MNHNS, CDR2 SASEGT. The ends were cut back, 6 bases at V and 0 bases at J, with 8 bases in the middle. The CDR3 reads CASRVRSNYGYTF. The CDR3 nucleotides are TGTGCCAGCAGGGTCAGATCTAACTATGGCTACACCTTC.

CDR3 sequence: CATSRGGGAAYNEQFF. The CDR3 coding sequence is TGTGCCACCAGCAGAGGCGGGGGGGCGGCGTACAATGAGCAGTTCTTC. This chain joins TRBV15 and TRBJ2-1; TRBD2 agrees at 9 bases. Germline V gene lookup returns CDR1 LNHNV and CDR2 YYDKDF (reference sequence). V lost 1 base, J lost 4 bases, and 5 bases stayed unmatched. CDR3 size: 16 residues.

This clone was detected only a few times. The chain combines TRBV6-1 with TRBJ1-2, with TRBD1 identical over 7 bases. The germline V gene has CDR1 MNHNS and CDR2 SASEGT. The CDR3 length is 19 residues. With V trimmed by 3 bases and J by 0 bases, 16 bases remained unmatched. In DNA form, the CDR3 reads TGTGCCAGCAGTGATATGATTCTGGGACAGAGGAGAGCTAACTATGGCTACACCTTC. Translation gives CASSDMILGQRRANYGYTF.

Comments on this clone: One end of the junction fails to match germline, which may point to a read error. The chain uses TRBV9 and TRBJ1-2; D ambiguous. CDR1 is SGDLS and CDR2 is YYNGEE in the germline V gene. This CDR3 contains 13 residues. The CDR3 is CASSPTANYGFTF. In nucleotides, the CDR3 is TGTGCCAGCAGCCCAACGGCCAACTATGGCTTCACCTTC.

The J gene is TRBJ1-2, the V gene TRBV4-2; tentative D call: TRBD1 (6 bases). V dropped 6 bases and J dropped 4 bases, with 15 bases sitting between them. The CDR3 extends over 14 amino acids. Germline values: CDR1 LGHNA, CDR2 YNFKEQ. In DNA, the CDR3 is TGTGCCAGCAGGGAACAGGGACCTCGCTATGGCTACACCTTC. This codes for CASREQGPRYGYTF.

V gene TRBV30 combines with J gene TRBJ2-2; unclear D gene. The CDR3 runs 15 residues. Trimming cost V 4 bases and J 0 bases, with 12 bases left between them. CDR1 and CDR2 (germline): GTSNPN, SVGIG (reference sequence). The DNA of the CDR3 is TGTGCCTGGACAGGCCCTGGGCCGAACACCGGGGAGCTGTTTTTT. Translating gives CAWTGPGPNTGELFF.

This chain uses TRBV4-1 with TRBJ1-1; tentatively, D is TRBD1 (5 bases). Trimming removed 0 bases from V and 8 bases from J, with 13 bases in between. Germline V lookup: CDR1 MGHRA, CDR2 YSYEKL. The CDR3 runs to 14 residues. CDR3 sequence reads: CASSQDARADEAFF. DNA of the CDR3: TGCGCCAGCAGCCAAGATGCCAGGGCGGACGAAGCTTTCTTT.

This chain links TRBV2 with TRBJ2-3, with 7 bases aligning to TRBD2. V lost 11 bases to trimming and J lost 3 bases; unmatched junction nucleotides: 2. The CDR3 is 11 amino acids. CDR1 and CDR2 (germline): SNHLY, FYNNEI. The CDR3 protein is CAWGGTDTQYF. The CDR3 DNA sequence: TGTGCCTGGGGAGGGACAGATACGCAGTATTTT.

The chain has TRBV29-1 and TRBJ2-1; TRBD2 aligns across 10 bases. The CDR3 covers 14 residues. Losses at the gene ends were 6 bases for V and 7 bases for J; bases not matched to a gene: 9. The germline CDR1 and CDR2 sequences are SQVTM and ANQGSEA. Here the CDR3 DNA reads TGCAGCGTCCAAGCGGGAGGGCCTTTTAATGAGCAGTTCTTC. Its translation: CSVQAGGPFNEQFF.

DNA of the CDR3: TGTGCCAGTAGTAGGTTGGGACTAGCGGAAGAAGAGACCCAGTACTTC. This gives the protein CASSRLGLAEEETQYF. The rearrangement uses TRBV19 and TRBJ2-5; 11 positions agree with TRBD2. Germline V gives CDR1 LNHDA, CDR2 SQIVND (reference sequence). The CDR3 runs to 16 residues. V was clipped by 4 bases and J by 3 bases; unmatched bases: 7.

The CDR3 DNA is TGTGCCATCAGTGAGGGCCCCAGGGGGCGGGGAGATACGCAGTATTTT. Translation: CAISEGPRGRGDTQYF. V and J are TRBV10-3 and TRBJ2-3; 8 bases are shared with TRBD1. This CDR3 spans 16 amino acids. Trimming cost V 2 bases and J 5 bases; bases outside gene matches: 9. Germline CDR1 and CDR2: ENHRY and SYGVKD.